The clone carrying this TCR beta chain is a singleton in its sample. Its matching antigen is unknown. Sequence at one end of the junction differs from germline and may be a read error. A modified ARM-PCR protocol with three rounds of nested PCR amplified TCRbeta. MiXCR, run by TCRdb on the multiplex PCR reads, gives a single entry per CDR3 protein. Of tens of thousands of distinct CDR3 sequences listed, around two thirds are singletons. RNA was extracted from bulk tissue without any cell sorting. The normal lung tissue was taken more than 3 cm from the tumor edge. The sample originates from a study of tumor and adjacent non-tumor tissue in lung cancer. Findings and caveats of the study: Compared with tumor, normal lung showed significantly lower TCR diversity.

The CDR3 covers 14 residues. The sequenced sample consisted of distant non-tumor lung tissue. The V gene is TRBV12-3 or TRBV12-4, the J gene TRBJ1-1; TRBD1 is a possible D gene (6 bases). The receptor was derived from a woman in her fifties or sixties with non-small cell lung cancer. The CDR3 here is CASSFSGTSFEVVF. CDR3 sequence (DNA): TGTGCCAGCAGTTTCTCCGGGACAAGTTTTGAAGTTGTCTTT.